The 10 T cell receptor beta chains below were found in one sample sequenced in a study of blood T cell repertoires in COVID-19. Libraries were prepared by immunoSEQ multiplex PCR; TCRdb keeps only in-frame clonotypes and omits some of them. The sample lists about 94,000 clones; 80% were seen once. Sequencing was carried out using peripheral blood. Receptors originate from a woman of 80 years or more with acute or convalescent COVID-19.

For the CDR3, the DNA is TGTGCCAGCTCATTCTGGACAGGCGACTACGAGCAGTACTTC. Residues: CASSFWTGDYEQYF. The chain has TRBV18 and TRBJ2-7; 7 bases are shared with TRBD1. Germline lookup yields CDR1 KGHSH and CDR2 LQKENI. The ends lost 5 bases at V and 3 bases at J; junction bases unmatched: 7. This CDR3 is built from 14 residues.

The rearrangement joins TRBV7-2 to TRBJ2-6, with a weak D call TRBD2 (6 bases). Trimming pared 5 bases from V and 1 base from J, leaving 15 bases between. Germline CDR1 SGHTA, CDR2 FQGNSA. This CDR3 has 17 residues. CDR3 region: CASSPRGGRSGANVLTF. In DNA, the CDR3 is TGTGCCAGCAGCCCAAGGGGAGGAAGGTCTGGGGCCAACGTCCTGACTTTC.

This clone occurred many times. The V call is TRBV2, the J call TRBJ2-1; D is undetermined. V lost 4 bases and J 5 bases, leaving 3 bases between the germline ends. The CDR3 contains 11 residues. From germline, CDR1 is SNHLY and CDR2 FYNNEI. The CDR3, as DNA: TGTGCCAGCAGTGGGCACAATGAGCAGTTCTTC. Amino acid sequence: CASSGHNEQFF.

J is TRBJ2-6 and V is TRBV4-2, with D unclear. In germline, CDR1 is LGHNA, CDR2 YNFKEQ. The V end was cut by 0 bases, the J end by 0 bases, with 12 bases between. The CDR3 extends over 18 amino acids. CDR3 region: CASSQDRRHVSGANVLTF. CDR3 DNA: TGTGCCAGCAGCCAAGATCGTCGACACGTCTCTGGGGCCAACGTCCTGACTTTC.

The V call is TRBV29-1, the J call TRBJ1-4; no definite D call. CDR1 is SQVTM and CDR2 is ANQGSEA in the germline V gene. The CDR3 contains 11 residues. Deletions cut 7 bases from V and 4 bases from J, with 7 bases between. The CDR3 coding sequence is TGCAGCGGGACTTATAATGAAAAACTGTTTTTT. Encoded protein: CSGTYNEKLFF. Full variable domain (remainder filled in from reference TRBV29-1 and TRBJ1-4): SAVISQKPSRDICQRGTSLTIQCQVDSQVTMMFWYRQQPGQSLTLIATANQGSEATYESGFVIDKFPISRPNLTFSTLTVSNMSPEDSSIYLCSGTYNEKLFFGSGTQLSVL.

The genes are TRBV7-3 and TRBJ2-2, with D unclear. Germline V gene lookup returns CDR1 SGHTA and CDR2 FQGTGA. This CDR3 is 12 amino acids long. V was shortened by 6 bases and J by 6 bases, with 8 bases between the two germline ends. The CDR3 nucleotides are TGTGCCAGCAGTCTTCCCCCCGGGGAGCTGTTTTTT. This encodes CASSLPPGELFF.

V gene TRBV3-1 (or the pseudogene TRBV3-2) combines with J gene TRBJ2-1; 12 positions match TRBD2. The CDR3 sequence is 16 residues long. CDR1 is LGHDT, CDR2 YNNKEL, per germline (reference sequence). After removal of 1 base from V and 6 bases from J, the junction contained 4 bases not matched to a gene. In DNA, the CDR3 is TGTGCCAGCAGCCAAGCTCCACTAGCGGGAGGCAATGAGCAGTTCTTC. The encoded protein is CASSQAPLAGGNEQFF.

The V and J genes are TRBV15 and TRBJ1-2; D remains unclear. There are 16 residues in the CDR3. The V end was cut by 0 bases, the J end by 1 base, with 12 bases between. Germline V gene lookup returns CDR1 LNHNV and CDR2 YYDKDF (reference sequence). CDR3 protein: CATSRDRGGINYGYTF. The CDR3, as DNA: TGTGCCACCAGCAGAGATCGGGGAGGGATTAACTATGGCTACACCTTC.

This clone has a single count. This chain uses TRBV4-2 with TRBJ2-3; a weak D match, TRBD1 (5 bases). In germline, CDR1 is LGHNA, CDR2 YNFKEQ. V lost 2 bases and J lost 2, with 14 bases in between. The CDR3 extends over 16 amino acids. The CDR3 region is CASSQMRLGDTDTQYF. The CDR3 bases are TGTGCCAGCAGCCAAATGAGGTTAGGGGACACAGATACGCAGTATTTT.

This chain uses TRBV7-2 with TRBJ2-4, with D maybe TRBD1 (6 bases). The CDR3 loop spans 14 amino acids. Germline V gene lookup returns CDR1 SGHTA and CDR2 FQGNSA. V was shortened by 6 bases and J by 6 bases, with 15 bases between the two germline ends. CDR3 in amino acids: CASSPDSSINIQYF. The CDR3 DNA reads TGTGCCAGCAGTCCGGACAGTAGTATAAACATTCAGTACTTC.